These 9 T cell receptor beta chains were sequenced from one sample in a study of cytomegalovirus exposure and HLA in healthy donors. With 60 Vbeta and 13 Jbeta primers, the PCR was carried out. Repertoires were generated with immunoSEQ multiplex PCR, while TCRdb's copy carries only in-frame clones and drops some. The profile shows approximately 150,000 clones, 80% to 90% of them singletons. Sequenced material: PBMCs. Receptors originate from a woman in her thirties or forties in good health and CMV-seropositive.

The rearrangement uses TRBV27 and TRBJ2-5; D may be TRBD1 (7 bases). The CDR3 spans 15 residues. V was shortened by 5 bases and J by 5 bases, with 18 bases between the two germline ends. Germline V gives CDR1 MNHEY, CDR2 SMNVEV (reference sequence). The CDR3 here is CASSPSEGARETQYF. CDR3 nucleotides: TGTGCCAGCAGTCCATCGGAGGGGGCGCGGGAGACCCAGTACTTC.

The chain is built from TRBV9 and TRBJ2-5, with 10 bases identical to TRBD2. Germline V gene sequence: CDR1 SGDLS, CDR2 YYNGEE. CDR3 length equals 15 residues. Trimming cost V 2 bases and J 5 bases; bases outside gene matches: 6. The DNA for the CDR3 is TGTGCCAGCAGCGTGAGCGGGGGGGGAACGGAGACCCAGTACTTC. This sequence encodes CASSVSGGGTETQYF.

The chain carries TRBV5-4 and TRBJ1-3; D is possibly TRBD1 (5 bases). The CDR3 has 15 residues. Germline CDR1 reads SGHNT; CDR2 reads YYREEE (reference sequence). V lost 3 bases to trimming and J lost 0 bases, with 10 bases between them. CDR3 sequence: CASSSQGISGNTIYF. In nucleotides, the CDR3 is TGTGCCAGCAGCTCTCAGGGAATCTCTGGAAACACCATATATTTT.

Concerning this clone itself: Other DNA sequences in the sample encode the same CDR3. V is TRBV18 and J is TRBJ1-2, with a possible D match to TRBD1 (5 bases). This CDR3 has 13 amino acids. The V end was cut by 6 bases, the J end by 3 bases, with 11 bases between. CDR1 and CDR2 (germline): KGHSH, LQKENI. The CDR3 region has the DNA TGTGCCAGCTCTCCCGGGGGGGACTATGGCTACACCTTC. This gives the protein CASSPGGDYGYTF.

CDR3 region: CASGLGGNTEAFF. The CDR3 bases are TGTGCCAGCGGTCTCGGGGGGAACACTGAAGCTTTCTTT. The rearrangement joins TRBV2 to TRBJ1-1; D perhaps matches TRBD1 (5 bases). V was pared by 8 bases and J by 1 base, with 11 bases between. CDR1 is SNHLY and CDR2 is FYNNEI in the germline V gene. This CDR3 has 13 amino acids.

In this sample, this clone turned up once. This chain links TRBV27 with TRBJ1-3, with D perhaps TRBD1 (5 bases). V lost 2 bases to trimming and J lost 0 bases, with 11 bases between them. The V gene's germline CDR1 is MNHEY and CDR2 SMNVEV (reference sequence). This CDR3 has 16 residues. CDR3 loop: CASSLVGGSSGNTIYF. For the CDR3, the DNA is TGTGCCAGCAGTTTAGTGGGGGGTAGCTCTGGAAACACCATATATTTT.

The gene calls are TRBV7-2 and TRBJ2-3; 8 bases are shared with TRBD2. The CDR3 spans 15 residues. V gave up 3 bases and J gave up 0 bases; unmatched junction bases: 2. Germline V gene data show CDR1 as SGHTA and CDR2 as FQGNSA. The CDR3 region is CASSLSGGSTDTQYF. Here the CDR3 DNA reads TGTGCCAGCAGCTTGAGCGGGGGTAGCACAGATACGCAGTATTTT.

The J gene is TRBJ1-2, the V gene TRBV18; the D is unclear. Germline CDR1 and CDR2: KGHSH and LQKENI. The germline V and J ends were trimmed by 6 bases and 1 base, with 15 bases remaining between them. CDR3 length: 15 residues. The CDR3 sequence: CASSLSHLLNYGYTF. CDR3 nucleotide sequence: TGTGCCAGCTCCCTCTCACACCTCCTTAACTATGGCTACACCTTC.

CDR3 amino acids: CASSLFRGGPQPQHF. CDR3 bases: TGTGCCAGCAGTTTATTCAGGGGCGGGCCGCAGCCCCAGCATTTT. The chain links TRBV28 to TRBJ1-5, with D tentatively TRBD1 (6 bases). The CDR3 contains 15 residues. CDR1 is MDHEN, CDR2 SYDVKM, per germline. The V and J ends lost 1 base and 7 bases respectively, with 14 bases between them.